A single sample gave rise to the 19 T cell receptor beta chains below, sequenced in a study of neurological immune-mediated disorders. A single record per CDR3 protein comes from TCRdb applying MiXCR to the 5' RACE reads. The sample carries about 21,000 distinct CDR3 sequences, approximately 6.6% recorded once. The sample comprised CD8+ T cells from blood. Receptors originate from a man aged 18 to 30 in good health.

The table lists this clonotype with many counts. DNA of the CDR3: TGTGCCAGCAGCGTAGCTTTGTCAGGGGGCTTGAACTATGGCTACACCTTC. This translates into CASSVALSGGLNYGYTF. The chain carries TRBV9 and TRBJ1-2; 8 positions match TRBD1. The CDR3 contains 17 residues. V shed 0 bases, J shed 2 bases, and the junction held 9 bases outside the gene matches. The V gene's germline CDR1 is SGDLS and CDR2 YYNGEE.

This clonotype was recorded at least ten times. This rearrangement joins TRBV15 to TRBJ1-1, with no clear D. The length of the CDR3 is 14 residues. With 4 bases removed from V and 4 bases from J, the gap between germline ends came to 13 bases. Germline V lookup: CDR1 LNHNV, CDR2 YYDKDF (reference sequence). CDR3 sequence (DNA): TGTGCCACCAGCATGGAGAATCGGGGCACTGAAGCTTTCTTT. It encodes CATSMENRGTEAFF. The whole variable domain, remainder taken from reference TRBV15 and TRBJ1-1, is DAMVIQNPRYQVTQFGKPVTLSCSQTLNHNVMYWYQQKSSQAPKLLFHYYDKDFNNEADTPDNFQSRRPNTSFCFLDIRSPGLGDTAMYLCATSMENRGTEAFFGQGTRLTVV.

At least ten counts were recorded for this clonotype. This rearrangement joins TRBV7-2 to TRBJ2-7, with D unclear. CDR1 is SGHTA and CDR2 is FQGNSA in the germline V gene. This CDR3 is 11 amino acids long. The germline V and J ends were trimmed by 5 bases and 7 bases, with 9 bases remaining between them. CDR3 coding DNA: TGTGCCAGCAGCCCCAGTCTGGAGCAGTACTTC. Translation: CASSPSLEQYF. Filled out from reference TRBV7-2 and TRBJ2-7, the complete variable domain reads GAGVSQSPSNKVTEKGKDVELRCDPISGHTALYWYRQSLGQGLEFLIYFQGNSAPDKSGLPSDRFSAERTGGSVSTLTIQRTQQEDSAVYLCASSPSLEQYFGPGTRLTVT.

This clonotype has a count of ten or more. The rearrangement joins TRBV29-1 to TRBJ1-1; no reliable D call. The ends were cut back, 3 bases at V and 0 bases at J, with 5 bases in the middle. The V gene's germline CDR1 is SQVTM and CDR2 ANQGSEA. The length of the CDR3 is 12 residues. CDR3 loop: CSVDLMNTEAFF. As DNA, the CDR3 is TGCAGCGTTGATTTGATGAACACTGAAGCTTTCTTT.

At least ten counts were recorded for this clonotype. V and J are TRBV5-6 and TRBJ2-5; TRBD1 or TRBD2 may be the D gene (5 bases each). Germline V CDR1 and CDR2: SGHDT, YYEEEE. This CDR3 region has 15 residues. Trimming stripped 2 bases from V and 8 bases from J, with 19 bases between. The CDR3 spells CASSFGYGAFVTQYF. The CDR3 DNA reads TGTGCCAGCAGCTTCGGGTACGGGGCGTTCGTCACCCAGTACTTC.

This clonotype was found many times. The gene calls are TRBV10-3 and TRBJ2-7; D possibly corresponds to TRBD1 (6 bases). The CDR3 sequence is 12 residues long. The V gene's germline CDR1 is ENHRY and CDR2 SYGVKD. The ends were cut back, 8 bases at V and 3 bases at J, with 11 bases in the middle. CDR3 amino acids: CAIRTDDYEQYF. The CDR3 nucleotides are TGTGCCATCCGGACAGACGACTACGAGCAGTACTTC.

At least ten counts were recorded for this clonotype. This chain joins TRBV19 and TRBJ1-3; D is ambiguous. The CDR3 contains 11 residues. The ends were cut back, 5 bases at V and 2 bases at J, with 1 base in the middle. Per germline, CDR1 LNHDA and CDR2 SQIVND (reference sequence). CDR3 residues: CASSAGNTIYF. The DNA of the CDR3 is TGTGCCAGTAGTGCTGGAAACACCATATATTTT.

This clonotype was counted ten times or more. The gene calls are TRBV20-1 and TRBJ1-2; perhaps TRBD1 as D (5 bases). The V end lost 5 bases, the J end lost 6 bases, and 10 bases lay between the germline ends. Per the germline V gene, CDR1 is DFQATT and CDR2 is SNEGSKA (reference sequence). The CDR3 length is 11 residues. The CDR3 sequence is CSAEDINGYTF. The CDR3 DNA follows: TGCAGTGCTGAGGACATAAATGGCTACACCTTC.

V gene TRBV7-6 combines with J gene TRBJ1-1, with D hard to call. CDR1 and CDR2 from the germline V gene are SGHVS and FNYEAQ. This CDR3 comprises 13 residues. Trimming cost V 4 bases and J 5 bases, with 11 bases left between them. Here the CDR3 DNA reads TGTGCCAGCAGCTGTGGGCGGGGAACTGAAGCTTTCTTT. It specifies CASSCGRGTEAFF.

This clonotype was counted many times. V and J are TRBV5-1 and TRBJ1-1, with 8 bases matching TRBD1. The V segment lost 0 bases and the J segment 3 bases; nucleotides outside the gene matches: 4. The CDR3 is made up of 15 amino acids. Germline CDR1 reads SGHRS; CDR2 reads YFSETQ. The CDR3 DNA reads as TGCGCCAGCAGCTTGGTCCCACAGGGGGACACTGAAGCTTTCTTT. Protein: CASSLVPQGDTEAFF.

This clonotype appeared many times. V usage is TRBV4-2 and J usage is TRBJ1-1; D perhaps matches TRBD1 (6 bases). CDR1 is LGHNA and CDR2 is YNFKEQ in the germline V gene. This CDR3 has 15 amino acids. With 1 base removed from V and 1 base from J, the gap between germline ends came to 10 bases. CDR3 region: CASSQGRDTNTEAFF. CDR3 coding DNA: TGTGCCAGCAGCCAAGGGAGGGACACGAACACTGAAGCTTTCTTT.

This clonotype showed up many times. The chain combines TRBV5-1 with TRBJ1-1; 11 bases agree with TRBD1. J lost 2 bases, V lost 3 bases, and 3 bases had no gene match. The CDR3 has 15 amino acids. Germline CDR1 is SGHRS and CDR2 is YFSETQ. The CDR3 sequence is CASSWDRGINTEAFF. As DNA, the CDR3 is TGCGCCAGCAGCTGGGACAGGGGGATAAACACTGAAGCTTTCTTT.

This clonotype was recorded many times. The V gene is TRBV24-1, the J gene TRBJ1-5; TRBD1 matches 7 bases. V was pared by 4 bases and J by 7 bases, with 6 bases of the junction left unmatched. From germline, CDR1 is KGHDR and CDR2 SFDVKD. CDR3 length: 14 residues. CDR3 sequence (DNA): TGTGCCACCAGTGAGTCGACAGGGACGCAGCCCCAGCATTTT. Encoded protein: CATSESTGTQPQHF.

This clonotype came up many times. J is TRBJ2-7 and V is TRBV11-2, with TRBD1 as a possible D gene (5 bases). Germline CDR1 reads SGHAT; CDR2 reads FQNNGV. V lost 1 base and J lost 6, with 16 bases in between. The CDR3 spans 15 residues. The chain's CDR3 is CASSLGPSSRAEQYF. The CDR3 nucleotides are TGTGCCAGCAGCTTAGGCCCTTCTTCCAGGGCCGAGCAGTACTTC.

This clonotype was counted ten times or more. The CDR3 nucleotides are TGTGCCAGCAGCCAAGATTTGGCAGCCAGTGAAGCTTTCTTT. This encodes CASSQDLAASEAFF. V gene TRBV4-2 combines with J gene TRBJ1-1; D unclear. The V gene lost 0 bases and the J gene lost 7 bases, with 12 bases spanning the gap. The CDR3 consists of 14 residues. From germline, CDR1 is LGHNA and CDR2 YNFKEQ.

This clonotype has a count of ten or more. V gene TRBV7-2 combines with J gene TRBJ1-5, with a possible D match to TRBD1 (5 bases). CDR1 SGHTA and CDR2 FQGNSA come from the germline V gene. CDR3 length: 19 amino acids. V lost 1 base and J 1 base, leaving 20 bases between the germline ends. The DNA of the CDR3 is TGTGCCAGCAGCTTAGGGGTCTGGGGGGGGGAGGGGAGCAATCAGCCCCAGCATTTT. Translation gives CASSLGVWGGEGSNQPQHF.

This clonotype was picked up many times. The chain uses TRBV2 and TRBJ2-3, with 14 bases identical to TRBD2. The V and J ends lost 7 bases and 0 bases, in that order; junction bases with no gene match: 3. CDR1 is SNHLY, CDR2 FYNNEI, per germline. The CDR3 is 16 amino acids. Here the CDR3 reads CASMGTSGGSTDTQYF. The CDR3 bases are TGTGCCAGCATGGGGACTAGCGGGGGAAGCACAGATACGCAGTATTTT. The entire variable domain, with the rest obtained from reference TRBV2 and TRBJ2-3, is as follows: EPEVTQTPSHQVTQMGQEVILRCVPISNHLYFYWYRQILGQKVEFLVSFYNNEISEKSEIFDDQFSVERPDGSNFTLKIRSTKLEDSAMYFCASMGTSGGSTDTQYFGPGTRLTVL.

This clonotype was seen at least ten times. The chain joins TRBV13 to TRBJ1-6; D is unresolved. V was cut by 1 base and J by 7 bases, with 8 bases left in between. The CDR3 covers 14 residues. The germline V gene has CDR1 PRHDT and CDR2 FYEKMQ (reference sequence). The CDR3 loop reads CASSLASGNSPLHF. The DNA for the CDR3 is TGTGCCAGCAGCTTAGCGTCGGGGAATTCACCCCTCCACTTT.

In this sample, this clonotype turned up many times. CDR3: CASSPLFTGELFF. The CDR3 coding sequence is TGTGCCAGCAGCCCCCTCTTTACCGGGGAGCTGTTTTTT. The chain employs TRBV7-9 and TRBJ2-2; D unresolved. The CDR3 is 13 amino acids. Trimming pared 5 bases from V and 5 bases from J, leaving 9 bases between. CDR1 and CDR2 (germline): SEHNR, FQNEAQ (reference sequence).